This TCR beta chain derives from a study of cytomegalovirus exposure and HLA in healthy donors. Study findings and constraints: Later analysis demonstrated an association between a missense DCLRE1C variant and TCR beta V- and J-gene trimming. Reports described diagnosis of cytomegalovirus status by the classifier as highly specific and sensitive. Many donors carried some public TCRs, although rarity characterized most TCR sequences.

Comment on this clone: Its antigen is unidentified.

PCR amplification relied on 60 Vbeta primers (plus 13 Jbeta primers). Profiling relied on immunoSEQ multiplex PCR, and the TCRdb table lists in-frame clones only, not all of them. The table includes approximately 160,000 clones, around 77% detected once. The V gene end was trimmed by 5 bases and the J gene end by 7 bases; junction bases not matched to a gene: 11. The length of the CDR3 is 16 residues. CDR1 is MDHEN and CDR2 is SYDVKM in the germline V gene. The chain joins TRBV28 to TRBJ1-2; 12 nucleotides line up with TRBD1. What was sequenced was PBMCs. The sequence derives from a woman in her forties in good health and CMV-seronegative. CDR3 in amino acids: CASSLNFGGQGAGYTF. The CDR3 DNA reads as TGTGCCAGCAGTCTAAATTTCGGGGGACAGGGGGCTGGCTACACCTTC.